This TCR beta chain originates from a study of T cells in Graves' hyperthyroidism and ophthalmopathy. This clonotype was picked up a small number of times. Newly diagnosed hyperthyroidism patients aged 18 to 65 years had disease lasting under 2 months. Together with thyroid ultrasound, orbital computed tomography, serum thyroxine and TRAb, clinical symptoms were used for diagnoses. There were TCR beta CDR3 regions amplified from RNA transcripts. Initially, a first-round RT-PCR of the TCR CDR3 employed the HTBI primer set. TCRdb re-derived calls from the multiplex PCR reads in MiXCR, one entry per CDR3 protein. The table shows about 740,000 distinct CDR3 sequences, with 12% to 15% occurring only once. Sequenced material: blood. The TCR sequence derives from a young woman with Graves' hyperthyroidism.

The CDR3 is CASSSNREARPQHF. CDR3 in DNA: TGTGCCAGCAGTTCAAACAGGGAAGCTCGGCCCCAGCATTTT. The chain employs TRBV6-5 and TRBJ1-5; perhaps TRBD1 as D (6 bases). Per germline, CDR1 MNHEY and CDR2 SVGAGI. The CDR3 length is 14 residues. Trimming cost V 4 bases and J 9 bases, with 16 bases left between them.